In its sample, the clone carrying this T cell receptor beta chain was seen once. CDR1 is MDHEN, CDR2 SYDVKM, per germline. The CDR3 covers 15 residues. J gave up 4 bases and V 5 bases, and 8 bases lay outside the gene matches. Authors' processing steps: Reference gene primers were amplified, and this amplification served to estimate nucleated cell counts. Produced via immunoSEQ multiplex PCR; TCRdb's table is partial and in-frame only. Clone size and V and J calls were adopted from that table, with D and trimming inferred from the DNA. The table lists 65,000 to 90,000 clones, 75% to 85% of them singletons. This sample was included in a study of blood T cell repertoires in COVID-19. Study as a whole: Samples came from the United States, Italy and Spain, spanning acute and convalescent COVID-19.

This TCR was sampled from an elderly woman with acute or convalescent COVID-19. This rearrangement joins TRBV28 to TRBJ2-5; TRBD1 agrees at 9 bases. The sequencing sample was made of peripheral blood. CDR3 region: CASSTMTGGRETQYF. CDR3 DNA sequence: TGTGCCAGCAGTACCATGACAGGGGGACGAGAGACCCAGTACTTC.